Each of the 25 T cell receptor beta chains below was sequenced from the same sample in a study of CD8 T cells in Susac syndrome. Reverse transcription of 0.5 to 1 ug RNA was performed with random hexamers. MiXCR, run by TCRdb on the immunoSEQ multiplex PCR reads, gives a single entry per CDR3 protein. This sample yields about 120,000 distinct CDR3 sequences, of which 90% to 95% are seen a single time; around 0.1% belongs to the top ten. The sequenced material came from CD4+ T cells from PBMCs. The receptors shown here come from a human donor in good health.

The chain couples TRBV6-1 to TRBJ1-5, with D hard to call. The V end lost 6 bases, the J end lost 4 bases, and 13 bases lay between the germline ends. The CDR3 has 14 residues. CDR1 and CDR2 from the germline V gene are MNHNS and SASEGT. CDR3 residues: CASRPAQMNQPQHF. Here the CDR3 DNA reads TGTGCCAGCAGACCCGCCCAGATGAATCAGCCCCAGCATTTT.

Only one count was recorded for this clonotype. This chain uses TRBV7-6 with TRBJ2-7; 9 bases agree with TRBD1. The V gene end was trimmed by 0 bases and the J gene end by 12 bases; junction bases not matched to a gene: 6. The germline V gene encodes CDR1 SGHVS and CDR2 FNYEAQ. This CDR3 contains 13 residues. The CDR3 bases are TGTGCCAGCAGCTTAGCGCTGGACAGGGGACTGTACTTC. This codes for CASSLALDRGLYF.

This rearrangement joins TRBV7-3 to TRBJ1-4; possibly TRBD1 for D (5 bases). The germline V and J ends were trimmed by 3 bases and 4 bases, with 18 bases remaining between them. The CDR3 runs to 17 residues. Germline V CDR1 and CDR2: SGHTA, FQGTGA. This CDR3 is CASSFLGDVRVNEKLFF. Written as DNA, the CDR3 is TGTGCCAGCAGCTTCCTAGGGGATGTCCGGGTTAATGAAAAACTGTTTTTT.

The J gene is TRBJ1-5, the V gene TRBV4-3, with TRBD1 identical over 7 bases. Losses at the gene ends were 0 bases for V and 6 bases for J; bases not matched to a gene: 8. The germline CDR1 and CDR2 sequences are LGHNA and YSLEER. CDR3 length equals 16 residues. DNA of the CDR3: TGCGCCAGCAGCCAAGATCTACGACAGGGCGTTCAGCCCCAGCATTTT. Encoded protein: CASSQDLRQGVQPQHF.

The V and J genes are TRBV12-3 or TRBV12-4 and TRBJ2-4; D call uncertain. CDR3 size: 15 residues. Between the trimmed V and J ends, which lost 7 bases and 0 bases, there was a span of 13 bases. CDR3 nucleotides: TGTGCCAGCACTTCGCTGCGGAGAGCCAAAAACATTCAGTACTTC. It is translated as CASTSLRRAKNIQYF.

This clonotype has just one count. The chain couples TRBV6-2 or TRBV6-3 to TRBJ2-7; 11 bases align to TRBD2. Germline V lookup: CDR1 MNHEY, CDR2 SVGEGT. The V gene end was trimmed by 3 bases and the J gene end by 2 bases; junction bases not matched to a gene: 9. The CDR3 is 17 residues long. The DNA for the CDR3 is TGTGCCAGCAGTTATTCCCCGGGACTAGCGGAGCCCTACGAGCAGTACTTC. Amino acids: CASSYSPGLAEPYEQYF.

This chain links TRBV7-8 with TRBJ1-2; TRBD1 aligns across 7 bases. This CDR3 is built from 14 residues. Germline V gene lookup returns CDR1 SGHVS and CDR2 FQNEAQ. The V gene end was trimmed by 5 bases and the J gene end by 4 bases; junction bases not matched to a gene: 7. This CDR3 reads CASSETGLRYGYTF. The CDR3 DNA is TGTGCCAGCAGCGAGACAGGGCTTCGCTATGGCTACACCTTC.

The genes are TRBV5-4 and TRBJ2-2; 7 bases match TRBD2. There are 15 residues in the CDR3. V lost 0 bases and J lost 6; bases outside the gene matches: 5. Germline CDR1 and CDR2: SGHNT and YYREEE (reference sequence). The CDR3 loop is CASSLEGLRSGELFF. CDR3 DNA sequence: TGTGCCAGCAGCTTGGAGGGACTAAGGTCCGGGGAGCTGTTTTTT.

The chain uses TRBV9 and TRBJ2-1; D possibly corresponds to TRBD1 (5 bases). This CDR3 has 14 amino acids. CDR1 and CDR2 from the germline V gene are SGDLS and YYNGEE. Deletions cut 0 bases from V and 5 bases from J, with 9 bases between. Written as DNA, the CDR3 is TGTGCCAGCAGCGTAGGGACAACCAACAATGAGCAGTTCTTC. It translates to CASSVGTTNNEQFF.

The rearrangement joins TRBV5-1 to TRBJ1-1; D remains ambiguous. V lost 2 bases and J lost 0, with 5 bases in between. The CDR3 extends over 13 amino acids. The germline V gene has CDR1 SGHRS and CDR2 YFSETQ. CDR3 loop: CASSFDMNTEAFF. The CDR3, as DNA: TGCGCCAGCAGCTTTGACATGAACACTGAAGCTTTCTTT.

V gene TRBV20-1 combines with J gene TRBJ2-1; 7 bases are shared with TRBD2. Looked up from germline, CDR1 is DFQATT and CDR2 is SNEGSKA (reference sequence). This CDR3 comprises 13 residues. The junction had 10 bases not matched to a gene; V was cut back by 8 bases and J by 6 bases. DNA of the CDR3: TGCAGTACCGGGAGGCCCCTTCTCAATGAGCAGTTCTTC. This gives the protein CSTGRPLLNEQFF.

This clonotype was seen more than once but under ten times. CDR3 DNA sequence: TGTGCCACCAGTGATCCAGGGGGCCACGAGACCCAGTACTTC. This translates into CATSDPGGHETQYF. The chain uses TRBV24-1 and TRBJ2-5, with TRBD1 matching 8 bases. V lost 3 bases and J lost 5; bases outside the gene matches: 4. Germline V lookup: CDR1 KGHDR, CDR2 SFDVKD. The length of the CDR3 is 14 residues.

This sequence joins TRBV18 and TRBJ2-1; possible D gene TRBD2, 6 bases. This CDR3 region has 20 residues. Trimming shortened V by 5 bases and J by 4 bases, and 30 bases separated the two germline ends. The germline gives CDR1 KGHSH, CDR2 LQKENI. In DNA, the CDR3 is TGTGCCAGCTCATTTGAAAAGGGACTCCGTTCGCTTGGGGGATACAATGAGCAGTTCTTC. Translating it yields CASSFEKGLRSLGGYNEQFF.

The rearrangement uses TRBV6-1 and TRBJ2-1; D call uncertain. Trimming left V 7 bases short and J 4 bases short, with 5 bases between. Germline CDR1 MNHNS, CDR2 SASEGT. This CDR3 has 11 residues. The CDR3 is CASTKYNEQFF. The DNA of the CDR3 is TGTGCCAGCACTAAATACAATGAGCAGTTCTTC.

The rearrangement uses TRBV12-3 or TRBV12-4 and TRBJ2-3, with D unclear. The CDR3 consists of 13 residues. Trimming removed 7 bases at V and 6 bases at J, with 14 bases between. The CDR3 spells CASTPSPADTQYF. CDR3 sequence (DNA): TGTGCCAGCACCCCTAGTCCAGCGGATACGCAGTATTTT.

The chain couples TRBV6-2 or TRBV6-3 to TRBJ2-1; possibly TRBD1 for D (5 bases). Germline V gene sequence: CDR1 MNHEY, CDR2 SVGEGT. V lost 6 bases and J lost 5, with 14 bases in between. CDR3 length equals 14 residues. The chain's CDR3 is CASRPLLRDNEQFF. The CDR3 coding sequence is TGTGCCAGCAGACCTCTCCTCAGGGACAATGAGCAGTTCTTC.

This rearrangement joins TRBV5-6 to TRBJ1-6; 8 bases are a match to TRBD1. This CDR3 has 14 amino acids. Trimming took 4 bases from V and 9 from J; bases not matched to a gene: 6. Germline V lookup: CDR1 SGHDT, CDR2 YYEEEE. CDR3 in DNA: TGTGCCAGCAGCGGAAGGACAGGGAGTTCACCCCTCCACTTT. Amino acids: CASSGRTGSSPLHF.

The chain uses TRBV6-6 and TRBJ1-6; possibly TRBD1 for D (6 bases). The CDR3 extends over 14 amino acids. Trimming removed 3 bases from V and 6 bases from J, with 9 bases in between. CDR1 and CDR2 (germline): MNHNY, SVGAGI (reference sequence). Here the CDR3 DNA reads TGTGCCAGCAGTTATAGGGGGGCTAATTCACCCCTCCACTTT. Its translation: CASSYRGANSPLHF.

V and J are TRBV4-2 and TRBJ2-4; D is possibly TRBD1 or TRBD2 (6 bases each). CDR1 and CDR2 (germline): LGHNA, YNFKEQ. Trimming took 4 bases from V and 6 from J, leaving 16 bases between them. CDR3 length equals 15 residues. CDR3 sequence: CASSRDPGGGNIQYF. The CDR3 DNA reads TGTGCCAGCAGCCGAGATCCAGGAGGGGGAAACATTCAGTACTTC.

V and J are TRBV9 and TRBJ2-2; TRBD2 matches at 9 bases. The CDR3 spans 15 residues. V was pared by 0 bases and J by 7 bases, with 4 bases of the junction left unmatched. Germline V CDR1 and CDR2: SGDLS, YYNGEE. The CDR3: CASSVASGMVGELFF. In DNA, the CDR3 is TGTGCCAGCAGCGTAGCTAGCGGGATGGTCGGGGAGCTGTTTTTT.

The V and J genes are TRBV27 and TRBJ2-3; 12 bases align to TRBD2. Germline V gene sequence: CDR1 MNHEY, CDR2 SMNVEV (reference sequence). There are 16 residues in the CDR3. J was trimmed by 0 bases and V by 6 bases; bases with no gene match: 4. The DNA for the CDR3 is TGTGCCAGCAGCCGGACTAGCGGGATGAGCACAGATACGCAGTATTTT. It yields the protein CASSRTSGMSTDTQYF.

The chain combines TRBV7-9 with TRBJ2-5; TRBD2 is a possible D gene (6 bases). Trimming removed 4 bases from V and 3 bases from J, with 18 bases in between. CDR3 length: 16 amino acids. Germline CDR1 and CDR2: SEHNR and FQNEAQ (reference sequence). The CDR3 region is CASSSTLGLYEETQYF. The CDR3, as DNA: TGTGCCAGCAGCTCAACCTTGGGACTGTACGAAGAGACCCAGTACTTC.

The chain joins TRBV5-1 to TRBJ2-7; D not certain. The ends were cut back, 6 bases at V and 1 base at J, with 5 bases in the middle. The CDR3 runs to 11 residues. Germline V gene sequence: CDR1 SGHRS, CDR2 YFSETQ. The CDR3 DNA reads TGCGCCAGCAAGCAGTCCTACGAGCAGTACTTC. Protein sequence: CASKQSYEQYF. Full variable domain (rest looked up from reference TRBV5-1 and TRBJ2-7): KAGVTQTPRYLIKTRGQQVTLSCSPISGHRSVSWYQQTPGQGLQFLFEYFSETQRNKGNFPGRFSGRQFSNSRSEMNVSTLELGDSALYLCASKQSYEQYFGPGTRLTVT.

This chain connects TRBV6-5 to TRBJ1-3; D is perhaps TRBD1 (6 bases). The CDR3 spans 15 residues. Between the trimmed V and J ends, which lost 5 bases and 0 bases, there was a span of 11 bases. Looked up from germline, CDR1 is MNHEY and CDR2 is SVGAGI. The CDR3 region is CASSRLQGSGNTIYF. The CDR3 coding sequence is TGTGCCAGCAGTCGTCTACAGGGCTCTGGAAACACCATATATTTT.

The V and J genes are TRBV20-1 and TRBJ1-1, with D hard to call. Germline V gives CDR1 DFQATT, CDR2 SNEGSKA (reference sequence). V lost 3 bases and J lost 1, with 9 bases in between. CDR3 size: 13 residues. The CDR3 DNA sequence: TGCAGTGCTAGGATCGGCGGGAACACTGAAGCTTTCTTT. Protein: CSARIGGNTEAFF.